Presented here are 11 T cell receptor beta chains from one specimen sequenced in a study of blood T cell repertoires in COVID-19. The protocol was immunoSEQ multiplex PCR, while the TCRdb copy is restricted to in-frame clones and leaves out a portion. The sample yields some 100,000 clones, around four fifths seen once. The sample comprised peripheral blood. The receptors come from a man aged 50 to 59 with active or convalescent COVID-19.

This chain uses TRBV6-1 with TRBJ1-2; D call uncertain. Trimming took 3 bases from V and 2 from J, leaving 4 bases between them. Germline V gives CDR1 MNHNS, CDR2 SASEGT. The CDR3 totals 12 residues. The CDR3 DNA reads TGTGCCAGCAGTGACAGGAACTATGGCTACACCTTC. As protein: CASSDRNYGYTF.

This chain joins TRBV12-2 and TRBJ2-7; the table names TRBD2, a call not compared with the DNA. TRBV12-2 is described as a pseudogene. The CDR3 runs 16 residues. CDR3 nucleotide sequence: TGTGCAAGTCGCACTCCCCTCGGACTAGCGACGGGCGAGCAGTACTTC. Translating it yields CASRTPLGLATGEQYF.

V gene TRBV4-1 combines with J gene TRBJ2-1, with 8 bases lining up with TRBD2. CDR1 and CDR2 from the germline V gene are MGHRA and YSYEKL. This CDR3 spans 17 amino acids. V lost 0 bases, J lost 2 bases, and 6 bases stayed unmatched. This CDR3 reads CASSQDLAGFPYNEQFF. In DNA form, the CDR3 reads TGCGCCAGCAGCCAAGATCTAGCGGGTTTCCCCTACAATGAGCAGTTCTTC.

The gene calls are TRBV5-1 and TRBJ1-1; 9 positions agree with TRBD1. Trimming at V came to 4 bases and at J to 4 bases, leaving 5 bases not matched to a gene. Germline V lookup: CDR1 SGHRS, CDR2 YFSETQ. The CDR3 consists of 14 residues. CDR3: CASSVGQGSTEAFF. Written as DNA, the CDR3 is TGCGCCAGCAGCGTAGGACAGGGGAGCACTGAAGCTTTCTTT.

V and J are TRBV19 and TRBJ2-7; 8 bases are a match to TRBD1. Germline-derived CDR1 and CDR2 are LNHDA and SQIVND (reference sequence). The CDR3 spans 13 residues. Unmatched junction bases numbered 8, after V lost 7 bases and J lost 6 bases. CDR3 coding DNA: TGTGCCAGTACGGACAGGGTGAAGGGCGAGCAGTACTTC. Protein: CASTDRVKGEQYF.

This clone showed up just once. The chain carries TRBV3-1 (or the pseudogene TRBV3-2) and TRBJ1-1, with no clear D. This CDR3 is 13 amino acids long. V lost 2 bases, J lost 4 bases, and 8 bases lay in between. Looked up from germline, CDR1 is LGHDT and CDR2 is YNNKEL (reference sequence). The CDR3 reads CASSQLRGTEAFF. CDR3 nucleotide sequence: TGTGCCAGCAGCCAATTGAGAGGCACTGAAGCTTTCTTT.

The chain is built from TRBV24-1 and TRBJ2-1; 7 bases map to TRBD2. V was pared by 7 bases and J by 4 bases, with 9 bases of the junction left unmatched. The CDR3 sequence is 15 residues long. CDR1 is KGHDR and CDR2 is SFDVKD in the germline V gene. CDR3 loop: CATSPSAGAYNEQFF. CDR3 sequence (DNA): TGTGCCACCAGCCCTTCTGCGGGAGCGTACAATGAGCAGTTCTTC.

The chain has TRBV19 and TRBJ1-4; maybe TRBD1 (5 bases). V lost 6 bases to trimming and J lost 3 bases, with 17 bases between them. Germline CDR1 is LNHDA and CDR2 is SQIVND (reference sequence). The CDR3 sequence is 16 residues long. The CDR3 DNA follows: TGTGCCAGTAGCCAGTTAGGTGGCAGGGCTAATGAAAAACTGTTTTTT. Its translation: CASSQLGGRANEKLFF.

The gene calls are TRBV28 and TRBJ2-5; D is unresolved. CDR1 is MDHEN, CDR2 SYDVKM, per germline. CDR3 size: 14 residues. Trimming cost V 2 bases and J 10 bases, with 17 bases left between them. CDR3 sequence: CASSLRQGGRDQYF. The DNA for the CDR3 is TGTGCCAGCAGTTTAAGGCAAGGTGGGCGTGACCAGTACTTC.

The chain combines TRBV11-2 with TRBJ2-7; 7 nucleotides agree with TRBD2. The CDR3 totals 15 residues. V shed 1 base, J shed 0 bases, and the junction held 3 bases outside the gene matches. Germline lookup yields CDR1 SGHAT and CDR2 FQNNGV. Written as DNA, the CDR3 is TGTGCCAGCAGCTTAGCGGGAGGCACCTCCTACGAGCAGTACTTC. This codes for CASSLAGGTSYEQYF. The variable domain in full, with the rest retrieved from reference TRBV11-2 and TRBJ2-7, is EAGVAQSPRYKIIEKRQSVAFWCNPISGHATLYWYQQILGQGPKLLIQFQNNGVVDDSQLPKDRFSAERLKGVDSTLKIQPAKLEDSAVYLCASSLAGGTSYEQYFGPGTRLTVT.

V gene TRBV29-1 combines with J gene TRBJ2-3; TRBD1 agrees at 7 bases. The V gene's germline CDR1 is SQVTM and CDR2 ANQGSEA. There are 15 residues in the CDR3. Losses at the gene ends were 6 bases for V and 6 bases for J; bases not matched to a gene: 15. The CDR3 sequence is CSVGDWGTALDTQYF. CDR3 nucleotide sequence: TGCAGCGTGGGCGACTGGGGGACAGCTTTGGATACGCAGTATTTT.